Presented here are 23 T cell receptor beta chains from one specimen sequenced in a study of prognosis after radiotherapy for stage I lung cancer. Genomic DNA was subjected to two-round multiplex PCR for amplification of TCR beta CDR3. Primers targeting each individual TRBV and TRBJ gene were applied in first-round PCR. Each CDR3 protein gets one entry after TCRdb re-called the multiplex PCR reads with MiXCR. The sample has roughly 38,000 distinct CDR3 sequences, roughly 24% seen once. The material sequenced was PBMCs, taken before or after stereotactic body radiation therapy (not recorded which). Receptor source: a donor over 45 with non-small cell lung cancer.

This chain joins TRBV24-1 and TRBJ2-2; D remains ambiguous. The CDR3 loop spans 13 amino acids. Trimming pared 7 bases from V and 0 bases from J, leaving 5 bases between. The germline CDR1 and CDR2 sequences are KGHDR and SFDVKD. The CDR3 nucleotides read TGTGCCACCAGGGGGACGAACACCGGGGAGCTGTTTTTT. It specifies CATRGTNTGELFF.

On this clonotype itself: A much larger clone is a single base away; this may be a read error. J is TRBJ2-7 and V is TRBV6-1; TRBD1 matches 7 bases. Germline CDR1 and CDR2: MNHNS and SASEGT. The CDR3 length is 12 residues. The CDR3, as DNA: TGTGCCAGCAGAGACAGGGTCCACGAGCATTACTTC. Encoded protein: CASRDRVHEHYF.

This clonotype was seen many times. V gene TRBV9 combines with J gene TRBJ2-7; D perhaps matches TRBD1 (6 bases). Between the trimmed V and J ends, which lost 0 bases and 7 bases, there was a span of 14 bases. Germline V gene data show CDR1 as SGDLS and CDR2 as YYNGEE. CDR3 size: 14 residues. The CDR3 protein is CASSVEEVRGEQYF. CDR3 nucleotide sequence: TGTGCCAGCAGCGTAGAGGAGGTTAGGGGGGAGCAGTACTTC. Full variable domain (remainder filled in from reference TRBV9 and TRBJ2-7): DSGVTQTPKHLITATGQRVTLRCSPRSGDLSVYWYQQSLDQGLQFLIQYYNGEERAKGNILERFSAQQFPDLHSELNLSSLELGDSALYFCASSVEEVRGEQYFGPGTRLTVT.

Details on this clonotype: This may be a read error, as it is one base from a much larger clone. The rearrangement joins TRBV29-1 to TRBJ2-7, with D tentatively TRBD1 (6 bases). Germline V gene data show CDR1 as SQVTM and CDR2 as ANQGSEA. V gave up 3 bases and J gave up 2 bases, with 14 bases separating them. CDR3 size: 14 residues. DNA of the CDR3: TGCAGCGTTGAGGGGACATGGGATACCTACGAGCAGTACTTC. This encodes CSVEGTWDTYEQYF.

Ten or more counts support this clonotype. The chain couples TRBV5-1 to TRBJ1-1; TRBD1 agrees at 8 bases. CDR1 is SGHRS, CDR2 YFSETQ, per germline. This CDR3 region has 16 residues. J lost 0 bases, V lost 5 bases, and 9 bases had no gene match. CDR3 DNA: TGCGCCAGCAGTTCGTACGGACAGGGAATGAACACTGAAGCTTTCTTT. Its protein is CASSSYGQGMNTEAFF.

This clonotype was counted at least ten times. The chain uses TRBV20-1 and TRBJ2-1, with 12 nucleotides matching TRBD2. CDR1 is DFQATT and CDR2 is SNEGSKA in the germline V gene (reference sequence). V lost 3 bases, J lost 8 bases, and 8 bases stayed unmatched. The CDR3 is 15 amino acids. In DNA form, the CDR3 reads TGCAGTGCTAGTGGGCTAGCGGGAGGGCCCGATGAGCAGTTCTTC. It yields the protein CSASGLAGGPDEQFF.

This clonotype was seen at least ten times. The chain uses TRBV9 and TRBJ1-5; no reliable D call. The CDR3 has 14 residues. V shed 0 bases and J shed 3 bases, with 7 bases lying between them. The germline V gene encodes CDR1 SGDLS and CDR2 YYNGEE. The CDR3 here is CASSVGQSNQPQHF. Here the CDR3 DNA reads TGTGCCAGCAGCGTAGGGCAGTCCAATCAGCCCCAGCATTTT.

This clonotype was observed a handful of times. In nucleotides, the CDR3 is TGTGCCAGCAGCTTTTATGACCGACTAGCCCAAGAGACCCAGTACTTC. Translated: CASSFYDRLAQETQYF. V usage is TRBV5-6 and J usage is TRBJ2-5, with TRBD2 identical over 7 bases. Unmatched junction bases numbered 8, after V lost 2 bases and J lost 1 base. Germline V lookup: CDR1 SGHDT, CDR2 YYEEEE. The CDR3 sequence is 16 residues long.

This clonotype occurred a few times. This may stem from a read error, because a much larger clone lies one nucleotide away. This chain joins TRBV5-1 and TRBJ2-7, with 11 bases identical to TRBD2. Germline-derived CDR1 and CDR2 are SGHRS and YFSETQ. The CDR3 extends over 15 amino acids. CDR3 loop: CASSLGTSGTYERYF. In DNA, the CDR3 is TGCGCCAGCAGCTTAGGGACTAGCGGAACCTACGAGCGGTACTTC.

A remark on this clonotype: A much bigger clone sits one base away, suggesting this may be a read error. The chain joins TRBV5-6 to TRBJ2-4, with 7 bases that match TRBD2. CDR3 length: 16 residues. The germline V gene encodes CDR1 SGHDT and CDR2 YYEEEE. Trimming cost V 5 bases and J 10 bases; bases outside gene matches: 18. CDR3 nucleotides: TGTGCCAGCAGTTCGAGAGGGAGACTAGCTGGCAAAATTCAGTACTTC. Translation: CASSSRGRLAGKIQYF.

This clonotype was observed at least ten times. The chain joins TRBV7-9 to TRBJ2-1; TRBD2 matches 16 bases. This CDR3 is built from 14 residues. Germline lookup yields CDR1 SEHNR and CDR2 FQNEAQ (reference sequence). V shed 6 bases, J shed 8 bases, and the junction held 1 base outside the gene matches. The CDR3 DNA reads as TGTGCCAGCAGGGGACTAGCGGGAGGGGATGAGCAGTTCTTC. Translated: CASRGLAGGDEQFF.

By frequency in the sample, this clonotype is medium-sized. V is TRBV20-1 and J is TRBJ1-6; D might be TRBD1 (6 bases). CDR3 length equals 14 residues. V lost 5 bases and J lost 10, with 18 bases in between. CDR1 and CDR2 from the germline V gene are DFQATT and SNEGSKA (reference sequence). This chain's CDR3 is CSAPRQAGGSPLHF. CDR3 nucleotides: TGCAGTGCTCCTCGACAGGCGGGGGGATCACCCCTCCACTTT.

The sample holds a few counts of this clonotype. A much larger clone sits a single nucleotide away, making a read error possible. The genes are TRBV7-9 and TRBJ2-2; D ambiguous. V lost 11 bases, J lost 10 bases, and 11 bases lay in between. Germline lookup yields CDR1 SEHNR and CDR2 FQNEAQ (reference sequence). The CDR3 has 10 residues. The CDR3 bases are TGTGCCGGCAACCACGCGGAGCTGTTTTTT. Protein sequence: CAGNHAELFF.

This clonotype was seen more than once but under ten times. A far bigger clonotype differs at one base, so this is likely a read error. J is TRBJ1-3 and V is TRBV6-2 or TRBV6-3; D remains unclear. The CDR3 has 16 residues. Germline V CDR1 and CDR2: MNHEY, SVGEGT. The CDR3 is CASSYVDWNSGNAIYF. The CDR3 DNA reads TGTGCCAGCAGTTACGTAGACTGGAACTCTGGAAACGCCATATATTTT.

This clonotype was observed many times. The gene calls are TRBV24-1 and TRBJ2-1; perhaps TRBD2 as D (5 bases). The germline gives CDR1 KGHDR, CDR2 SFDVKD. The CDR3 is made up of 13 amino acids. With 10 bases removed from V and 1 base from J, the gap between germline ends came to 10 bases. The CDR3 DNA reads as TGTGCCACTGTGTGGGAGTCCTACAATGAGCAGTTCTTC. Amino acid sequence: CATVWESYNEQFF.

This clonotype was counted at least ten times. The CDR3 DNA reads TGTGCCTCGGGTACCGCGAACACCGGGGAGCTGTTTTTT. Translated, it gives CASGTANTGELFF. V and J are TRBV2 and TRBJ2-2; D is uncertain. CDR1 is SNHLY and CDR2 is FYNNEI in the germline V gene. V gave up 11 bases and J gave up 0 bases, with 10 bases separating them. The CDR3 runs to 13 residues.

The sample holds many counts of this clonotype. The V and J genes are TRBV20-1 and TRBJ1-4, with D uncertain. Germline CDR1 DFQATT, CDR2 SNEGSKA (reference sequence). V was cut by 6 bases and J by 5 bases, with 19 bases left in between. CDR3 size: 15 residues. CDR3 amino acids: CSAAEGRASNEKLFF. CDR3 DNA sequence: TGCAGTGCCGCTGAGGGTAGGGCCTCAAATGAAAAACTGTTTTTT.

This clonotype was observed many times. The V call is TRBV2, the J call TRBJ2-7; D might be TRBD2 (5 bases). CDR1 is SNHLY and CDR2 is FYNNEI in the germline V gene. The V end was cut by 7 bases, the J end by 3 bases, with 16 bases between. The CDR3 totals 14 residues. CDR3 sequence reads: CASISDSGSYEQYF. The CDR3 region has the DNA TGTGCCAGCATATCGGACTCAGGTAGCTACGAGCAGTACTTC.

In this sample, this clonotype turned up once. Germline is not matched at one junction end, which may reflect a read error. V gene TRBV5-1 combines with J gene TRBJ1-2; 8 nucleotides line up with TRBD1. CDR1 is SGHRS and CDR2 is YFSETQ in the germline V gene. The length of the CDR3 is 16 residues. CDR3 residues: CASSLSQGAANYGFTF. The CDR3 nucleotides are TGCGCCAGCAGCTTGTCTCAGGGGGCGGCTAACTATGGCTTCACCTTC.

This clonotype was observed many times. The chain links TRBV6-4 to TRBJ2-6; the D call may be TRBD1 or TRBD2 (5 bases each). Trimming cost V 10 bases and J 2 bases, with 12 bases left between them. Germline-derived CDR1 and CDR2 are MRHNA and SNTAGT. The CDR3 sequence is 14 residues long. CDR3 protein: CATKTGPGANVLTF. For the CDR3, the DNA is TGTGCCACCAAGACGGGGCCTGGGGCCAACGTCCTGACTTTC.

Ten or more counts support this clonotype. This chain connects TRBV7-9 to TRBJ2-6, with D perhaps TRBD1 or TRBD2 (6 bases each). This CDR3 contains 19 residues. Germline V gives CDR1 SEHNR, CDR2 FQNEAQ (reference sequence). V was pared by 7 bases and J by 1 base, with 23 bases between. As DNA, the CDR3 is TGTGCCAGCACCCTACCCCCCTTCGGGGGCGCATCTGGGGCCAACGTCCTGACTTTC. Its translation: CASTLPPFGGASGANVLTF.

As to this clonotype: With a much larger clone just one base away, this may be a read error. The CDR3 spells CASSSYSRGYGEQYF. The CDR3 DNA sequence: TGTGCCAGCAGCTCGTATTCCAGGGGATACGGCGAGCAGTACTTC. This chain connects TRBV5-4 to TRBJ2-7, with a weak D call TRBD1 (6 bases). The CDR3 loop spans 15 amino acids. In germline, CDR1 is SGHNT, CDR2 YYREEE (reference sequence). The V gene lost 3 bases and the J gene lost 6 bases, with 19 bases spanning the gap.

The chain is built from TRBV20-1 and TRBJ2-7; 9 bases agree with TRBD2. Trimming took 6 bases from V and 2 from J; bases not matched to a gene: 11. CDR1 and CDR2 from the germline V gene are DFQATT and SNEGSKA (reference sequence). CDR3 size: 15 residues. CDR3 bases: TGCAGTGCGAAAACTAGCGGGTCGATCCCCTACGAGCAGTACTTC. Its translation is CSAKTSGSIPYEQYF.